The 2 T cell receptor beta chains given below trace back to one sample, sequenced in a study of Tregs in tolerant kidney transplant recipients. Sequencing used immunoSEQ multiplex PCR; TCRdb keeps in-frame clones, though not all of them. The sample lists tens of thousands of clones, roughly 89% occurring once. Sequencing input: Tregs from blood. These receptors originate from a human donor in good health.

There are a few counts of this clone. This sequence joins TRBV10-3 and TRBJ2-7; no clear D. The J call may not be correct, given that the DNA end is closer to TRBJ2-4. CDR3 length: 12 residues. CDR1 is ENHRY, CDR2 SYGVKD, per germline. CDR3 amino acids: CAISEWASIQYF. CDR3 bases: TGTGCCATCAGTGAGTGGGCCTCCATTCAGTACTTC.

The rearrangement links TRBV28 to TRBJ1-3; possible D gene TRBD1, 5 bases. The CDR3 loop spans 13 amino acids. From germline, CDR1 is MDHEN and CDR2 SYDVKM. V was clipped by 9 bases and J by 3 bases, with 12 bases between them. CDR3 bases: TGTGCCAGTTTAAGGGGTAGTGGAAACACCATATATTTT. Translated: CASLRGSGNTIYF.